The T cell receptor (beta chain) described here comes from a study of T cell responses to AZD1222 COVID-19 vaccine. TCRdb's copy holds only in-frame clones and misses some; the assay was immunoSEQ multiplex PCR. Of around 130,000 clones in the sample, over 90% were seen once. Points on this clone: Antigen specificity is unknown.

CDR1 is MRHNA and CDR2 is SNTAGT in the germline V gene. Deletions cut 4 bases from V and 4 bases from J, with 8 bases between. The CDR3 is 13 amino acids. Study conclusions and caveats: After the peak T cell response, and only then, were repertoires sampled. Baseline serostatus was positive in only six AZD1222 recipients.

The clonotype was recovered from an adult in good health. V is TRBV6-4 and J is TRBJ2-1; D is undetermined. This material consisted of peripheral blood, taken on day 0 of AZD1222 vaccination. For the CDR3, the DNA is TGTGCCAGCAGTGTCGGGTCATACAATGAGCAGTTCTTC. Translating gives CASSVGSYNEQFF.